This T cell receptor (beta chain) was captured in a study of T cell responses to AZD1222 COVID-19 vaccine (dated by TCRdb to the early 2020s). Background on the whole study: TCR sequencing was performed for 230 to 250 trial participants, of whom about 200 were given two doses of AZD1222 and approximately 25 were given two doses of MenACWY control vaccine. Trial participants were enrolled by age into subgroups of 18-55, 56-69 and 70-plus years, and around 140, 26 and 57 TCR-sequenced participants, respectively, were included in these subgroups.

A note on this clone: Its binding antigen is unknown. No qualities accompany the bases; no much larger clone lies one base away.

Results the study describes overall, beyond this receptor: Vaccine-associated CD4 TCRs spanned the whole spike protein, with dominant responses in regions 160-218 and 743-854. Because no day 14 peak-response samples were available, the repertoires could be characterized only after the peak T cell response. Epitopes outside the regions mutated in the B.1.351 and B.1.1.7 variants were reportedly recognized by nearly half of the unique spike-specific TCRs. Most participants were white British and females outnumbered males, and the authors suggested that clonal diversity may have been underestimated. Conclusions about previously exposed vaccinees were limited because only six AZD1222 recipients were SARS-CoV-2 seropositive at baseline. After two AZD1222 doses, both the breadth and the depth of spike-specific TCRs were significantly higher than at day 0 and than in MenACWY recipients. In the small 56-69-year group, the increase in depth fell short of significance, most likely because of low power.

The time point label of this sample denotes: about 28 days (+/-7) after the second vaccine dose. Because spike-specific TCR depth and breadth did not differ between the two schedules, AZD1222 recipients who got a second dose at roughly 4 weeks were pooled with those who got a second dose at roughly 12 weeks. Vaccinee samples came from UK trials COV001 and COV002, including a single-blind randomized controlled phase 2/3 trial of AZD1222 (ChAdOx1 nCoV-19) in healthy adults. Trial participant PBMC samples were collected at day 0 and day 28 after the second dose for TCRbeta chain sequencing. The CDR3 regions of human TCRbeta chains were analyzed by immunosequencing. In the authors' own workflow: Repertoire TCRs were matched against a reference library of SARS-CoV-2-specific TCRs generated with the MIRA antigen-specificity platform. Breadth was defined as the fraction of unique TCRs that were SARS-CoV-2-associated, and depth was defined as the fraction of total T cells that were SARS-CoV-2-associated. Each spike-specific TCR was assigned to its reactive spike region and to a CD4 or CD8 class using the MIRA data. Log10-transformed breadth and depth values were compared by one-way ANOVA with Sidak's multiple comparisons tests. The immuneACCESS repertoire file appears here via TCRdb, limited to in-frame rearrangements. These files lack a portion of the clones; in checked studies, under half of the deficit traces to unresolved V genes, and the cause of the others is not known. That table gives V, J and clone size, and the DNA gave D and trimming. The sample records roughly 45,000 clones, approximately 80% of which are singletons. The ten largest clones take up over 15% of the sample.

From the cysteine up to the phenylalanine, the CDR3 has a length of 15 residues. This entry keeps only the CDR3 DNA: 45 bases, framed from base 1. The germline V and J ends show losses of 4 bases and 2 bases respectively, and no gene match explains 7 bases of the junction. Per the germline V gene (reference sequence), SGHNT is the CDR1 and YYREEE is the CDR2. The specimen comprised peripheral blood, sampled 28 days after the second AZD1222 dose. The V gene is TRBV5-4 and the J gene is TRBJ2-3, with TRBD1 matching 7 junction bases. The sequence was obtained from an adult who received the AZD1222 COVID-19 vaccine. CDR3 sequence: CASSRQQGITDTQYF. The DNA sequence is TGTGCCAGCAGCCGACAACAGGGGATCACAGATACGCAGTATTTT.